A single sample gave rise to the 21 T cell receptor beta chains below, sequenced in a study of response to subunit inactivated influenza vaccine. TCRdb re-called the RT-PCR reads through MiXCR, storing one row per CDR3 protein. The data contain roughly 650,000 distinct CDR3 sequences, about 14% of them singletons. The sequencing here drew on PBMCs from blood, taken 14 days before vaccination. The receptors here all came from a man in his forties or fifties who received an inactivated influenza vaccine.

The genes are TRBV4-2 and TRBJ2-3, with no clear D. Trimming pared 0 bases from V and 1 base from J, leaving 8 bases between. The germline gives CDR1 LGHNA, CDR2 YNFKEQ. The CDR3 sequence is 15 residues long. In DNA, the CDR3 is TGTGCCAGCAGCCAAGAGGAGTATGGCACAGATACGCAGTATTTT. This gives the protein CASSQEEYGTDTQYF.

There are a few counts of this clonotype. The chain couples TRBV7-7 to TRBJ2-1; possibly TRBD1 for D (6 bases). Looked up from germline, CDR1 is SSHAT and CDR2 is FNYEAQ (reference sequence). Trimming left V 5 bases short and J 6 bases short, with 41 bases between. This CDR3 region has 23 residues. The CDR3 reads CASSASPRGRLTTGTDGSNEQFF. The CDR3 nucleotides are TGTGCCAGCAGCGCTAGCCCCAGGGGCCGTCTTACGACGGGTACGGATGGGTCCAATGAGCAGTTCTTC.

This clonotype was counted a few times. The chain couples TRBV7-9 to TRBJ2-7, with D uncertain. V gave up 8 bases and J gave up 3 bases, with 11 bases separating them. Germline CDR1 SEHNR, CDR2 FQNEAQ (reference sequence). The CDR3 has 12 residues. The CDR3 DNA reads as TGTGCCAGCGGCGCGGCCGTCTACGAGCAGTACTTC. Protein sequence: CASGAAVYEQYF.

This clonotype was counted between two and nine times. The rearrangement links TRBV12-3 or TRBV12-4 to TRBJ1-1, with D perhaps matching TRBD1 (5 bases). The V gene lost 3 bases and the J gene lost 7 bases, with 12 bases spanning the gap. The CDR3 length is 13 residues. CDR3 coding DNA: TGTGCCAGCAGTTTCCCAGGGTCGGTTGAAGCTTTCTTT. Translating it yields CASSFPGSVEAFF.

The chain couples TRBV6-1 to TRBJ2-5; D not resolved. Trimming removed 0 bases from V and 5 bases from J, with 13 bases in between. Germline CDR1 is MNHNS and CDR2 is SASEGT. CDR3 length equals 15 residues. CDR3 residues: CASSEARYVSETQYF. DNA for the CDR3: TGTGCCAGCAGTGAAGCACGCTACGTCAGTGAGACCCAGTACTTC.

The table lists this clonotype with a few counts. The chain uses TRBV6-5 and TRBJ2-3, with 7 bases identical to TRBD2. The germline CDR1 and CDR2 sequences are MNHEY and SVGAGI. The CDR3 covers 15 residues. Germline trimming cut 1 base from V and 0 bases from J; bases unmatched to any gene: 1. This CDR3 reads CASSYFSGSTDTQYF. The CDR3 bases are TGTGCCAGCAGTTACTTTAGCGGGAGCACAGATACGCAGTATTTT.

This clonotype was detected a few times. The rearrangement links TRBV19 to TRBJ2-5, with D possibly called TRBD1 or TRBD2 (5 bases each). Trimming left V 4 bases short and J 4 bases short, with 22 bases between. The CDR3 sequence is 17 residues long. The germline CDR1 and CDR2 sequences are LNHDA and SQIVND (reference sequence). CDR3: CASSRGAAGATRETQYF. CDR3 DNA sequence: TGTGCCAGTAGTAGAGGAGCAGCCGGGGCAACACGAGAGACCCAGTACTTC.

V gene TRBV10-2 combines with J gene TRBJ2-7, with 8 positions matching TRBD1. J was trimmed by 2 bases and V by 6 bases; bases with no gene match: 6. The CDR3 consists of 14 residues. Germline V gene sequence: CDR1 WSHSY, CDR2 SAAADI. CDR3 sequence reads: CASRAGTGTYEQYF. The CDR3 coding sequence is TGCGCCAGCAGGGCCGGGACAGGAACCTACGAGCAGTACTTC.

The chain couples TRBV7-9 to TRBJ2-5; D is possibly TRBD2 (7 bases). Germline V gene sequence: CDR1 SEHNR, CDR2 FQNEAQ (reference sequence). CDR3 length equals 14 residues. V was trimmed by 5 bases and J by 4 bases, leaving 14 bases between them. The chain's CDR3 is CASSRTRGGETQYF. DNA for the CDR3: TGTGCCAGCAGCCGAACGAGGGGGGGAGAGACCCAGTACTTC. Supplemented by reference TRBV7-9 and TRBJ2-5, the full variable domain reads DTGVSQNPRHKITKRGQNVTFRCDPISEHNRLYWYRQTLGQGPEFLTYFQNEAQLEKSRLLSDRFSAERPKGSFSTLEIQRTEQGDSAMYLCASSRTRGGETQYFGPGTRLLVL.

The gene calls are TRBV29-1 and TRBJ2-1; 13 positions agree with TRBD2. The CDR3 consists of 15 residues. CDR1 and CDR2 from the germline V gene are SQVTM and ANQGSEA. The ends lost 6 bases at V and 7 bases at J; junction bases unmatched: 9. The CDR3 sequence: CSVPTTSGGTNEQFF. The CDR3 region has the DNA TGCAGCGTCCCAACGACTAGCGGGGGGACAAATGAGCAGTTCTTC.

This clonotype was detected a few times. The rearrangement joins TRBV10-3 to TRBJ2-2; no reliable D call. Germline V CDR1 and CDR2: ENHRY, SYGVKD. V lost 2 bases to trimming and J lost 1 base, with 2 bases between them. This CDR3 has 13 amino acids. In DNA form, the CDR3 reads TGTGCCATCAGTGAGCGGAACACCGGGGAGCTGTTTTTT. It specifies CAISERNTGELFF.

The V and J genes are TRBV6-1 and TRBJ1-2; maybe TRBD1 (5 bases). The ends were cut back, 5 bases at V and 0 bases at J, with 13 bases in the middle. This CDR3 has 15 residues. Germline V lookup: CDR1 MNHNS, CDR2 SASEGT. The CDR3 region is CASSSYRSSNYGYTF. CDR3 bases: TGTGCCAGCAGTAGCTACAGGAGTTCTAACTATGGCTACACCTTC.

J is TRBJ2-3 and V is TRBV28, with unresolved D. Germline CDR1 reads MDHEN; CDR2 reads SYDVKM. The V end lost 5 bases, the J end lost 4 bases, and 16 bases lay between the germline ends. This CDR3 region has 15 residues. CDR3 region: CASSPQLSSSDTQYF. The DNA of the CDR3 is TGTGCCAGCAGTCCCCAACTCTCGTCGTCAGATACGCAGTATTTT.

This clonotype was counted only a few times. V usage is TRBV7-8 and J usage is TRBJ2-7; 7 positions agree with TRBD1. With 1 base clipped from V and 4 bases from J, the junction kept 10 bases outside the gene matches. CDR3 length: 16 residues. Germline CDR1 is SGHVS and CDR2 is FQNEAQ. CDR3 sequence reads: CASSLGLRDRPYEQYF. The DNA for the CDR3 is TGTGCCAGCAGCTTAGGTTTGAGGGACAGACCTTACGAGCAGTACTTC.

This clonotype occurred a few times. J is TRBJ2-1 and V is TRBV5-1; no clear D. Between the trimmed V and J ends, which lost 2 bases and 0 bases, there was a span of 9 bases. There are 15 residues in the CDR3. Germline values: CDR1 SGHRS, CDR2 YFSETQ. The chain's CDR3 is CASSLDGFSYNEQFF. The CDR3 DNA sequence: TGCGCCAGCAGCTTAGACGGATTCTCCTACAATGAGCAGTTCTTC.

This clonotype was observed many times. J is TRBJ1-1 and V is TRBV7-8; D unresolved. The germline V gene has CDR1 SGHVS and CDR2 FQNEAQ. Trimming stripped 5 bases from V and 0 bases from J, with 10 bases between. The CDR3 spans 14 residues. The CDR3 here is CASSVLDLNTEAFF. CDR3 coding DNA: TGTGCCAGCAGCGTACTGGATCTGAACACTGAAGCTTTCTTT.

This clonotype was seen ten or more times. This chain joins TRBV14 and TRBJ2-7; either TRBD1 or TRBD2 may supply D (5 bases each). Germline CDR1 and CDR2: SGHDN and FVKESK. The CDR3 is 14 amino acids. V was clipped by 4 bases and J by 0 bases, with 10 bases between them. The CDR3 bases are TGTGCCAGCAGCCGGAGGACATCCTCCTACGAGCAGTACTTC. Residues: CASSRRTSSYEQYF.

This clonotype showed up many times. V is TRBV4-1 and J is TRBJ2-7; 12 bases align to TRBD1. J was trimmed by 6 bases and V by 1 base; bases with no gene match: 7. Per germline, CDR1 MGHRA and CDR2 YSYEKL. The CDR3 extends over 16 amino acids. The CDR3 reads CASSQAAGQGAFEQYF. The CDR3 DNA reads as TGCGCCAGCAGCCAAGCGGCGGGACAGGGGGCGTTCGAGCAGTACTTC.

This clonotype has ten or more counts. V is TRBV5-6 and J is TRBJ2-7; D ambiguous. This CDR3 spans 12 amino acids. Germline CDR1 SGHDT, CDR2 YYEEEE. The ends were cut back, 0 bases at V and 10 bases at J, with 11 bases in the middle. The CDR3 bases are TGTGCCAGCAGCTTGGGCAGATTCGAACAGTACTTC. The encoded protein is CASSLGRFEQYF.

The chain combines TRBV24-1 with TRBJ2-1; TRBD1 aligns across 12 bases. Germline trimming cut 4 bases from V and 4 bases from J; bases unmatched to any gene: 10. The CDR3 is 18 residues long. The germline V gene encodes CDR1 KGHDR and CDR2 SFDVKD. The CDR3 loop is CATSDRDRGPGSYNEQFF. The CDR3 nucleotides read TGTGCCACCAGTGACCGGGACAGGGGGCCGGGGTCGTACAATGAGCAGTTCTTC.

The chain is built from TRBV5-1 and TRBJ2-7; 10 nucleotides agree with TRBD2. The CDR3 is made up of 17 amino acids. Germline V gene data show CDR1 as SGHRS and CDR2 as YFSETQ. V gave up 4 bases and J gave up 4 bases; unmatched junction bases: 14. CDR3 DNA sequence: TGCGCCAGCAGCCCTCGTCTAGCGGGAGCCCTGGGGTACGAGCAGTACTTC. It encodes CASSPRLAGALGYEQYF.